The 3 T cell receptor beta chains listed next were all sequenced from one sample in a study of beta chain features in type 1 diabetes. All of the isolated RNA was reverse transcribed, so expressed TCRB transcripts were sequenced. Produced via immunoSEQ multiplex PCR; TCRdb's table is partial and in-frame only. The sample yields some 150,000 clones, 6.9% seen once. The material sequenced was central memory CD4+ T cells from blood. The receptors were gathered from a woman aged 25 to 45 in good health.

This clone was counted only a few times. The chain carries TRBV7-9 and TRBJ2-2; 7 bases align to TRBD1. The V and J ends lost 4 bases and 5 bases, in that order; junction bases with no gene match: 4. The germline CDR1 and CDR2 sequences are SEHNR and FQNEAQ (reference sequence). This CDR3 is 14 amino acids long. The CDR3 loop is CASSSTGQTGELFF. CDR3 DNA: TGTGCCAGCAGCTCGACAGGGCAGACCGGGGAGCTGTTTTTT. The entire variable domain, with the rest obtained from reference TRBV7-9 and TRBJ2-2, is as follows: DTGVSQNPRHKITKRGQNVTFRCDPISEHNRLYWYRQTLGQGPEFLTYFQNEAQLEKSRLLSDRFSAERPKGSFSTLEIQRTEQGDSAMYLCASSSTGQTGELFFGEGSRLTVL.

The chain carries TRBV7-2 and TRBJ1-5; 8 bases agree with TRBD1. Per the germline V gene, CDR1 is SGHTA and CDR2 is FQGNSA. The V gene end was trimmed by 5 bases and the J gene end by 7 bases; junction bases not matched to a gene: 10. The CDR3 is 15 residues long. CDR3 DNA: TGTGCCAGCAGCCCTCTTCCGGACAGGGACCAGCCCCAGCATTTT. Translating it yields CASSPLPDRDQPQHF.

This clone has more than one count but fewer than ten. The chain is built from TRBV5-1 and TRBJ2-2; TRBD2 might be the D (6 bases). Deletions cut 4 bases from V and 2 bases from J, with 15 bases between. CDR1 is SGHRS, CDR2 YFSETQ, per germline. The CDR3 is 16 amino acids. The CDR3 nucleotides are TGCGCCAGCAGCAGGACGGGGGTCCAAAACACCGGGGAGCTGTTTTTT. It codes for CASSRTGVQNTGELFF.